A selection of T cell receptor beta chains follows, all from one sample in a study of regulatory T cells in long-lasting Graves disease. Each CDR3 protein gets one entry after TCRdb re-called the multiplex PCR reads with MiXCR. This table holds 450,000 to 700,000 distinct CDR3 sequences, about 13% found once. These data also featured in a second study, about T cells in Graves' hyperthyroidism and ophthalmopathy.

Sequencing was performed on peripheral blood mononuclear cells (PBMCs), taken at new diagnosis, from a patient treated with antithyroid drugs. The receptors were sampled from a man in his thirties or forties with Graves disease. Each CDR3 is given with its conserved first and last residue. A D gene is named only where the DNA matches it firmly. Size is stated for part of the rows, as once, few or many counts, or as a class when the clone is expanded.

CDR3	DNA	D	V	J	size
CASLGAARDTQYF	TGCGCCAGCTTGGGGGCGGCCCGAGATACGCAGTATTTT	.	TRBV5-1	TRBJ2-3	.
CASSQDQGLAPRFQYF	TGTGCCAGCAGCCAAGATCAGGGACTAGCCCCCCGTTTCCAGTACTTC	TRBD2	TRBV3-1	TRBJ2-7	few
CASSLGQGSGANVLTF	TGCGCCAGCAGCTTGGGACAGGGGTCTGGGGCCAACGTCCTGACTTTC	TRBD1	TRBV5-1	TRBJ2-6	many
CASSFPDQPQHF	TGTGCCAGCAGCTTCCCCGATCAGCCCCAGCATTTT	.	TRBV12-3/TRBV12-4	TRBJ1-5	many
CASSPRTVTYEQYF	TGCGCCAGCAGCCCCAGGACTGTAACCTACGAGCAGTACTTC	.	TRBV5-1	TRBJ2-7	many
CSVDEGTQYF	TGCAGCGTTGACGAAGGGACCCAGTACTTC	.	TRBV29-1	TRBJ2-5	many
CATSDVGETQYF	TGTGCCACCAGTGACGTAGGGGAGACCCAGTACTTC	.	TRBV24-1	TRBJ2-5	many
CSARDGTSIYNEQFF	TGCAGTGCTAGAGATGGGACTAGCATCTACAATGAGCAGTTCTTC	TRBD2	TRBV20-1	TRBJ2-1	many
CSARGSGYQETQYF	TGCAGTGCTAGGGGAAGCGGGTACCAAGAGACCCAGTACTTC	.	TRBV20-1	TRBJ2-5	few
CSAIRGGTSYNEQFF	TGCAGTGCTATAAGGGGCGGAACCTCCTACAATGAGCAGTTCTTC	.	TRBV20-1	TRBJ2-1	many
CSVVLYTEAFF	TGCAGCGTTGTCCTGTACACTGAAGCTTTCTTT	.	TRBV29-1	TRBJ1-1	few
CASSTLRGGGMGEATEAFF	TGTGCCAGCAGTACCCTTAGAGGAGGGGGCATGGGTGAGGCCACTGAAGCTTTCTTT	TRBD1	TRBV12-3/TRBV12-4	TRBJ1-1	many
CSALMAGKRETQYF	TGCAGTGCTCTCATGGCGGGGAAGCGGGAGACCCAGTACTTC	.	TRBV20-1	TRBJ2-5	few
CASRADSNQPQHF	TGTGCCAGCAGAGCCGACAGTAATCAGCCCCAGCATTTT	.	TRBV2	TRBJ1-5	many
CASSSPASGRFGEQYF	TGTGCCAGCAGTTCGCCGGCTAGCGGGAGGTTCGGCGAGCAGTACTTC	TRBD2	TRBV27	TRBJ2-7	.
CSARDQSRGSNQPQHF	TGCAGTGCTAGGGACCAATCCAGGGGCAGCAATCAGCCCCAGCATTTT	.	TRBV20-1	TRBJ1-5	many
CAIPGQGGVEAFF	TGTGCCATTCCGGGACAGGGTGGAGTTGAAGCTTTCTTT	TRBD1	TRBV2	TRBJ1-1	.
CSARSLSSTDTQYF	TGCAGTGCTCGTAGTCTTAGTAGCACAGATACGCAGTATTTT	.	TRBV20-1	TRBJ2-3	.
CASRSGGINSPLHF	TGTGCCAGCCGGAGTGGAGGGATCAATTCACCCCTCCACTTT	.	TRBV6-1	TRBJ1-6	.
CASGKSVNTEAFF	TGTGCCAGCGGTAAGTCGGTGAACACTGAAGCTTTCTTT	.	TRBV6-1	TRBJ1-1	many
CASDPAGGPYNEQFF	TGTGCCAGCGATCCAGCGGGAGGACCCTACAATGAGCAGTTCTTC	TRBD2	TRBV28	TRBJ2-1	many
CAICQEHDQPQHF	TGTGCCATCTGCCAGGAGCACGATCAGCCCCAGCATTTT	.	TRBV10-3	TRBJ1-5	many
CSADGGEETQYF	TGCAGTGCAGACGGGGGCGAAGAGACCCAGTACTTC	.	TRBV20-1	TRBJ2-5	.
CASSYFLKREGDTQYF	TGTGCCAGCAGTTACTTCCTTAAGCGGGAGGGAGATACGCAGTATTTT	TRBD2	TRBV6-2/TRBV6-3	TRBJ2-3	few
CASSLRGGGQFF	TGTGCCAGCAGCTTGAGGGGAGGAGGGCAGTTCTTC	.	TRBV7-2	TRBJ2-1	few
CASSLVSGPEVGSQYF	TGTGCCAGCAGTCTGGTCTCAGGCCCAGAGGTCGGATCGCAGTATTTT	.	TRBV2	TRBJ2-3	.
CASSKQGAKDTQYF	TGTGCCAGCAGCAAACAGGGGGCGAAAGATACGCAGTATTTT	TRBD1	TRBV7-2	TRBJ2-3	many
CSGGTGLDYGYTF	TGCAGCGGGGGGACAGGGCTGGACTATGGCTACACCTTC	TRBD1	TRBV29-1	TRBJ1-2	many
CASSWGTGSTYEQYF	TGTGCCAGCAGCTGGGGGACAGGGAGCACTTACGAGCAGTACTTC	TRBD1	TRBV5-6	TRBJ2-7	few
CTASESGSPSETQYF	TGTACCGCCAGTGAGAGCGGGAGTCCGTCAGAGACCCAGTACTTC	TRBD2	TRBV24-1	TRBJ2-5	.
CASSSLASGETQYF	TGTGCCAGCAGTTCCCTCGCCAGCGGGGAGACCCAGTACTTC	.	TRBV27	TRBJ2-5	many
CASSGGGDIQYF	TGTGCCAGCAGCGGGGGGGGAGACATTCAGTACTTC	TRBD2	TRBV6-1	TRBJ2-4	few
CASSIIRGGSTEAFF	TGTGCCAGTAGTATAATACGGGGGGGGAGCACTGAAGCTTTCTTT	.	TRBV19	TRBJ1-1	few
CASLSPYSGTIYNEQFF	TGTGCCAGCTTGAGTCCCTATAGCGGGACTATCTACAATGAGCAGTTCTTC	TRBD2	TRBV27	TRBJ2-1	few
CASSSPGRGGYEQYF	TGCGCCAGCAGCTCCCCCGGCAGGGGAGGATACGAGCAGTACTTC	.	TRBV5-1	TRBJ2-7	many
CSARPGRRYNEQFF	TGCAGTGCCCGCCCGGGACGCCGTTACAATGAGCAGTTCTTC	.	TRBV20-1	TRBJ2-1	many
CATSDLPRQGEETQYF	TGTGCCACCAGTGATTTGCCTCGACAGGGGGAGGAGACCCAGTACTTC	TRBD1	TRBV24-1	TRBJ2-5	.
CSARRTTNEQFF	TGCAGTGCTCGTAGGACTACCAATGAGCAGTTCTTC	.	TRBV20-1	TRBJ2-1	.
CASSLPSVPSTDTQYF	TGTGCCAGCAGCCTCCCTAGCGTCCCTAGCACAGATACGCAGTATTTT	.	TRBV12-3/TRBV12-4	TRBJ2-3	many
CASSSPTGVRSYEQYF	TGTGCCAGCAGCTCCCCGACAGGGGTCAGGTCCTACGAGCAGTACTTC	TRBD1	TRBV7-2	TRBJ2-7	many
CASSDWGEWDTGELFF	TGTGCCAGCAGTGATTGGGGGGAATGGGACACCGGGGAGCTGTTTTTT	.	TRBV25-1	TRBJ2-2	many
CASSVTGAPDTQYF	TGTGCCAGCAGCGTTACCGGGGCCCCAGATACGCAGTATTTT	.	TRBV7-3	TRBJ2-3	many
CATSRQGPSHSPLHF	TGTGCCACCAGCAGACAGGGACCGTCCCATTCACCCCTCCACTTT	.	TRBV15	TRBJ1-6	.
CASSLAEVDTQYF	TGTGCCAGCAGCTTGGCCGAGGTAGATACGCAGTATTTT	.	TRBV5-4	TRBJ2-3	.
CASSKDRGSSYEQYF	TGTGCCAGCAGTAAGGACAGGGGAAGCTCCTACGAGCAGTACTTC	TRBD1	TRBV2	TRBJ2-7	.
CASSFVRESKSGELFF	TGTGCCAGCAGCTTCGTCCGGGAAAGCAAGTCCGGGGAGCTGTTTTTT	.	TRBV5-5	TRBJ2-2	.
CASSSWTGVGTQYF	TGTGCCAGCAGCTCATGGACAGGGGTAGGGACCCAGTACTTC	TRBD1	TRBV7-9	TRBJ2-5	few